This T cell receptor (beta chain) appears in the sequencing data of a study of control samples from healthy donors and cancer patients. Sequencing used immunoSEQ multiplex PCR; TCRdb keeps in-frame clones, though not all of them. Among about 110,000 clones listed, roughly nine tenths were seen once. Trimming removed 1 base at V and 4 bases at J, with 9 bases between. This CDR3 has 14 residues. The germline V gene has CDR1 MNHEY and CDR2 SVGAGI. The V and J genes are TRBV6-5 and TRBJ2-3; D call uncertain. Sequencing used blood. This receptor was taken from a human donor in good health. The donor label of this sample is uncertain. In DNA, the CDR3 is TGTGCCAGCAGTTACTTACGGTCGCCAGATACGCAGTATTTT. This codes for CASSYLRSPDTQYF.